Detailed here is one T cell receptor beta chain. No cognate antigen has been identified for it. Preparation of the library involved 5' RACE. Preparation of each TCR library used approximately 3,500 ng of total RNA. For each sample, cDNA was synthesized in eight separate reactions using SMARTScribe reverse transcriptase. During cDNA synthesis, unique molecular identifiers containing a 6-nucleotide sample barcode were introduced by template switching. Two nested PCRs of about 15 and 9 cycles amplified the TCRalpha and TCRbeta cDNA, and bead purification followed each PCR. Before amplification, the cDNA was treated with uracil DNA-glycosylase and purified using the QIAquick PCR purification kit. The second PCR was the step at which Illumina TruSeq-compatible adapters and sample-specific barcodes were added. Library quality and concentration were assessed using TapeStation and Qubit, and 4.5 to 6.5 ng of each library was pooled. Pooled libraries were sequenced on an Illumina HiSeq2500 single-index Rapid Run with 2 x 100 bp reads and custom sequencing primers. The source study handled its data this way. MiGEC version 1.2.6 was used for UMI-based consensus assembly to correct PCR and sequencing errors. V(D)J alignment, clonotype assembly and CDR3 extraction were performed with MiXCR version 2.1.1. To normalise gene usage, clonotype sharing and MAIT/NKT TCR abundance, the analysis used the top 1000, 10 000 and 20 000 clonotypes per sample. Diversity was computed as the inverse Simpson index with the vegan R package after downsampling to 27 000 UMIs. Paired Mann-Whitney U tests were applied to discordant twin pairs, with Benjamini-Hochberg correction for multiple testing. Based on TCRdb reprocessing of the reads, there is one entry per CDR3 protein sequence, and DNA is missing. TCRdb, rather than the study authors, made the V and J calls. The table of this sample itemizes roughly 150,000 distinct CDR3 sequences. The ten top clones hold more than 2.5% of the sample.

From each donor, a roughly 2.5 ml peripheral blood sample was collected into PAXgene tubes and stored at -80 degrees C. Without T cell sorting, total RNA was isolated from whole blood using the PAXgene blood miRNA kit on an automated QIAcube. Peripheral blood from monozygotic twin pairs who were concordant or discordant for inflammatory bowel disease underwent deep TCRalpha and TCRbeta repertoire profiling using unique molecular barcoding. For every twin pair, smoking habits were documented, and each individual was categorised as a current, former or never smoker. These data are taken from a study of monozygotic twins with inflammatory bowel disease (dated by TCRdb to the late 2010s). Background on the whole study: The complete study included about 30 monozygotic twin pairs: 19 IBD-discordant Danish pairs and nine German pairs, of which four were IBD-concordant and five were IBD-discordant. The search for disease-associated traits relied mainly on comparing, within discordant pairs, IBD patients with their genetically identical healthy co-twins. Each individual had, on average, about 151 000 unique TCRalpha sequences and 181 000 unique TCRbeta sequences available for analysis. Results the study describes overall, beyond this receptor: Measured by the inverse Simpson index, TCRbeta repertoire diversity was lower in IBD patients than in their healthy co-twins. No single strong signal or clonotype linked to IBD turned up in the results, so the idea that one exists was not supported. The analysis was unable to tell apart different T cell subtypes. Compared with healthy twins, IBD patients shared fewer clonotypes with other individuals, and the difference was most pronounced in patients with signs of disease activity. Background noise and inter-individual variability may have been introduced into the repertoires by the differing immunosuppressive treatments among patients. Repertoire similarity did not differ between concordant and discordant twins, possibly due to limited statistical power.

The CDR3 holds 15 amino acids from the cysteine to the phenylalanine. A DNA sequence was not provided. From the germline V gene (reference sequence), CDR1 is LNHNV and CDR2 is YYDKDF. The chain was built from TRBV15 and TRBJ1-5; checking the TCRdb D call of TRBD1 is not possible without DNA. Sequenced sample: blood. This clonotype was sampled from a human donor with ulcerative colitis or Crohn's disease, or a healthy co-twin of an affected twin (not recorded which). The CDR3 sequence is CASSGTGALNQPQHF.